This T cell receptor (beta chain) is drawn from a study of T cells in localized non-small cell lung cancer. Overall study results and limits: In adjacent lung, a median roughly 53 of the top 100 tumor clones were found. Analysis by sequencing included only one tumor region, so heterogeneity remains possible. Adjacent uninvolved lung had the highest clonality, suggesting focused antigen responses. Longer overall survival was linked to higher blood T cell density.

Measured with immunoSEQ multiplex PCR; TCRdb has only the in-frame clones, and not every one. The sample comprises tens of thousands of clones, nearly 90% of which are singletons, and 10% rests with the top ten. V lost 8 bases to trimming and J lost 2 bases, with 7 bases between them. Germline CDR1 is MNHNY and CDR2 is SVGAGI (reference sequence). This CDR3 spans 12 amino acids. As for this clone: Antigen unknown.

The sequence derives from a woman aged 40-70 years with stage I lung adenocarcinoma. This chain connects TRBV6-6 to TRBJ2-1, with D unclear. The specimen comprised peripheral blood, sampled before any cancer treatment. The CDR3 coding sequence is TGTGCCAGCGGCACCGCCTACAATGAGCAGTTCTTC. It codes for CASGTAYNEQFF.